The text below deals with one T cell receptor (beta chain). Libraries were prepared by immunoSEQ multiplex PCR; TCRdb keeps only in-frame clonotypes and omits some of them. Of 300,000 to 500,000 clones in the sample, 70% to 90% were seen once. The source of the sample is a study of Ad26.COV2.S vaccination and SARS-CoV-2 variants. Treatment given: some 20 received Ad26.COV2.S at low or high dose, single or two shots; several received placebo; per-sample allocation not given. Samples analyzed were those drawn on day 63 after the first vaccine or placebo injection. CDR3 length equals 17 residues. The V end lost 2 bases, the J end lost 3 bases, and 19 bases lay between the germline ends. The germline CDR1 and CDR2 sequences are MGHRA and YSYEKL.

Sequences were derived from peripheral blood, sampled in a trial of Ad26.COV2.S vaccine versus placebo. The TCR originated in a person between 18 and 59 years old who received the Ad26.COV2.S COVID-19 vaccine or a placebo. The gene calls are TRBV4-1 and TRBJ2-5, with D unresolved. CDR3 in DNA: TGCGCCAGCAGCCAAACCCCCCGGGCGGCGGACGAAGAGACCCAGTACTTC. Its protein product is CASSQTPRAADEETQYF.